A selection of T cell receptor beta chains follows, all from one sample in a study of Ad26.COV2.S vaccination and SARS-CoV-2 variants. Clones were read by immunoSEQ multiplex PCR, and TCRdb kept only the in-frame ones, dropping some. The top ten hold approximately 5% of the sample, which has around 300,000 clones, roughly 88% seen once. Sequenced material: peripheral blood, taken in a trial of Ad26.COV2.S vaccine versus placebo. These receptors came from a person between 18 and 60 years old who received the Ad26.COV2.S COVID-19 vaccine or a placebo. Each CDR3 is given with its conserved first and last residue. A D gene is named only where the DNA matches it firmly. Size tells how often a clone was seen (once, few, many) or the class of an expanded clone, and some rows leave it out.

clone_size	j_call	v_call	d_call	cdr3_nt	cdr3_aa
NA	TRBJ2-1	TRBV19	TRBD2	TGTGCCAGTAGTCGGGTAACGGGAGGTACAGTCACTGAGCAGTTCTTC	CASSRVTGGTVTEQFF
NA	TRBJ2-5	TRBV5-4	NA	TGTGCCAGCAGCCCTCTAAACCGGGACTCCCAAGAGACCCAGTACTTC	CASSPLNRDSQETQYF
NA	TRBJ1-1	TRBV18	TRBD1	TGTGCCAGCTCATCTCCAGGGGGTTCGAATGAAGCTTTCTTT	CASSSPGGSNEAFF
NA	TRBJ1-3	TRBV3-1/TRBV3-2	NA	TGTGCCAGCAGCACCCCGGTCAGGGACACCATATATTTT	CASSTPVRDTIYF
once	TRBJ1-5	TRBV6-5	NA	TGTGCCAGCAGTTACTGCACTAACTGTCCCCAGCATTTT	CASSYCTNCPQHF
NA	TRBJ2-1	TRBV28	TRBD2	TGTGCCAGCAGTTTGGGACTAGCGGGCCATGAGCAGTTCTTC	CASSLGLAGHEQFF
NA	TRBJ2-1	TRBV5-6	NA	TGTGCCAGCAGCTTAAGGTCCGCGGGCCATGAGCAGTTCTTC	CASSLRSAGHEQFF
once	TRBJ2-3	TRBV7-6	NA	TGTGCCAGCAGCCCCCCATTCGACTTCAACACAGATACGCAGTATTTT	CASSPPFDFNTDTQYF
NA	TRBJ2-1	TRBV11-3	TRBD2	TGTGCCAGCAGCCCGGCGGGAGGGGTAGGTAGCGGGACGTCCTACAATGAGCAGTTCTTC	CASSPAGGVGSGTSYNEQFF
NA	TRBJ2-1	TRBV28	NA	TGTGCCAGCAGTTTGTCAGGACAGAGCTCCTACAATGAGCAGTTCTTC	CASSLSGQSSYNEQFF
NA	TRBJ2-3	TRBV18	TRBD2	TGTGCCAGCTCACTGACTAGCGGGGGTCCAGATACGCAGTATTTT	CASSLTSGGPDTQYF
NA	TRBJ1-1	TRBV19	NA	TGTGCCAGTAAGCATCCAGGGGCCTCGGACACTGAAGCTTTCTTT	CASKHPGASDTEAFF
NA	TRBJ1-1	TRBV27	NA	TGTGCCAGCAGTTACGGCACTGAAGCTTTCTTT	CASSYGTEAFF
few	TRBJ1-1	TRBV25-1	NA	TGTGCCAGCAGTGAAGGCACTGAAGCTTTCTTT	CASSEGTEAFF
NA	TRBJ1-2	TRBV7-9	NA	TGTGCCAGCAGCTTAGGAGGACTTAGAGCAGCTAACTATGGCTACACCTTC	CASSLGGLRAANYGYTF
NA	TRBJ1-4	TRBV7-7	NA	TGTGCCAGCAGCGCCAACAGTGCAACTAATGAAAAACTGTTTTTT	CASSANSATNEKLFF